This TCR beta chain was retrieved from a study of blood T cell repertoires in COVID-19. Study-level information: Acute and convalescent COVID-19 specimens originated in the United States, Italy and Spain.

CDR1 and CDR2 (germline): SEHNR, FQNEAQ (reference sequence). The CDR3 is 16 amino acids. With 1 base removed from V and 2 bases from J, the gap between germline ends came to 15 bases. Original methodology: How many nucleated cells were present was estimated from reference gene primer amplification. The protocol was immunoSEQ multiplex PCR, while the TCRdb copy is restricted to in-frame clones and leaves out a portion. The V and J calls and clone size are taken from that table; D and trimming were inferred from the DNA. This table holds approximately 120,000 clones, roughly 92% found once. The genes are TRBV7-9 and TRBJ2-7; maybe TRBD1 (6 bases). This clonotype was sampled from a man in his forties or fifties with COVID-19, enrolled during active disease. The sequenced material came from peripheral blood. The CDR3 reads CASSLVGRQVTYEQYF. The DNA of the CDR3 is TGTGCCAGCAGCTTAGTCGGGCGACAGGTAACCTACGAGCAGTACTTC.